This entry lists 15 T cell receptor beta chains sequenced from one sample in a study of OX40 agonist ivuxolimab in advanced cancers. Clones were read by immunoSEQ multiplex PCR, and TCRdb kept only the in-frame ones, dropping some. The sample carries about 73,000 clones, more than 85% recorded once. The sample consisted of CD4+ or CD8+ T cells sorted from blood, taken in a trial of the OX40 agonist ivuxolimab. These receptor sequences come from an adult with an advanced solid tumor such as melanoma, head and neck, liver or kidney cancer.

V usage is TRBV29-1 and J usage is TRBJ2-1, with a tentative D call TRBD2 (6 bases). V was shortened by 3 bases and J by 8 bases, with 20 bases between the two germline ends. CDR1 and CDR2 (germline): SQVTM, ANQGSEA. This CDR3 has 15 residues. This CDR3 reads CSVEGLALLGDEQFF. In nucleotides, the CDR3 is TGCAGCGTTGAGGGACTGGCTCTCCTAGGCGATGAGCAGTTCTTC.

The chain joins TRBV6-5 to TRBJ1-2; TRBD1 aligns across 8 bases. The CDR3 runs 15 residues. V was pared by 5 bases and J by 3 bases, with 8 bases of the junction left unmatched. Germline V CDR1 and CDR2: MNHEY, SVGAGI. The CDR3 DNA sequence: TGTGCCAGCAGTACCGACAGGGGAGGTTACTATGGCTACACCTTC. Amino acid sequence: CASSTDRGGYYGYTF.

The chain uses TRBV19 and TRBJ2-1; 11 nucleotides match TRBD2. Germline trimming cut 4 bases from V and 6 bases from J; bases unmatched to any gene: 5. In germline, CDR1 is LNHDA, CDR2 SQIVND (reference sequence). The CDR3 contains 15 residues. As DNA, the CDR3 is TGTGCCAGTAGTACACTAGCGGGAGTAGTCAATGAGCAGTTCTTC. It yields the protein CASSTLAGVVNEQFF.

The chain is built from TRBV19 and TRBJ1-3, with D hard to call. Germline V lookup: CDR1 LNHDA, CDR2 SQIVND (reference sequence). Trimming pared 8 bases from V and 0 bases from J, leaving 11 bases between. This CDR3 region has 14 residues. CDR3 sequence (DNA): TGTGCCAGTCGCTCAGGCCACTCTGGAAACACCATATATTTT. The encoded protein is CASRSGHSGNTIYF.

The chain combines TRBV6-1 with TRBJ1-4, with D possibly TRBD1 on 5 matching bases. Trimming cost V 1 base and J 5 bases, with 11 bases left between them. The germline gives CDR1 MNHNS, CDR2 SASEGT. The CDR3 consists of 15 residues. The CDR3 loop reads CASSEGGTVNEKLFF. CDR3 sequence (DNA): TGTGCCAGCAGTGAAGGAGGGACGGTAAATGAAAAACTGTTTTTT.

CDR3 sequence reads: CASGSLLGGGRGQETQYF. CDR3 DNA sequence: TGTGCTAGTGGTTCCCTTTTGGGGGGAGGAAGGGGACAAGAGACCCAGTACTTC. V gene TRBV12-5 combines with J gene TRBJ2-5; D perhaps matches TRBD2 (6 bases). The CDR3 extends over 18 amino acids. The germline V gene has CDR1 LGHNT and CDR2 FRNRAP. V was pared by 4 bases and J by 2 bases, with 23 bases between. Together with reference TRBV12-5 and TRBJ2-5, the CDR3 gives the full variable domain: DARVTQTPRHKVTEMGQEVTMRCQPILGHNTVFWYRQTMMQGLELLAYFRNRAPLDDSGMPKDRFSAEMPDATLATLKIQPSEPRDSAVYFCASGSLLGGGRGQETQYFGPGTRLLVL.

J is TRBJ2-3 and V is TRBV7-8; 10 nucleotides agree with TRBD2. This CDR3 contains 16 residues. The trim removed 4 bases at V and 1 base at J, leaving 5 bases unmatched. In germline, CDR1 is SGHVS, CDR2 FQNEAQ. In DNA, the CDR3 is TGTGCCAGCAGCTCCAAGACTAGCGGGCGCACAGATACGCAGTATTTT. Its protein is CASSSKTSGRTDTQYF.

This clone has just one count. The chain is built from TRBV7-2 and TRBJ2-1; the D is unclear. Germline lookup yields CDR1 SGHTA and CDR2 FQGNSA. Trimming pared 6 bases from V and 1 base from J, leaving 10 bases between. The CDR3 runs to 14 residues. In DNA form, the CDR3 reads TGTGCCAGCAGGGGGTCCCCGTCCTACAATGAGCAGTTCTTC. Translated, it gives CASRGSPSYNEQFF. The whole variable domain, filled in from reference TRBV7-2 and TRBJ2-1, reads GAGVSQSPSNKVTEKGKDVELRCDPISGHTALYWYRQSLGQGLEFLIYFQGNSAPDKSGLPSDRFSAERTGGSVSTLTIQRTQQEDSAVYLCASRGSPSYNEQFFGPGTRLTVL.

In regard to this clone: Different DNA sequences within this sample yield the same CDR3. This chain joins TRBV25-1 and TRBJ1-1, with 7 bases lining up with TRBD1. The CDR3 extends over 15 amino acids. Germline lookup yields CDR1 MGHDK and CDR2 SYGVNS. J was trimmed by 0 bases and V by 4 bases; bases with no gene match: 5. This CDR3 is CASSGSGTVNTEAFF. The CDR3 nucleotides read TGTGCCAGCAGTGGCTCTGGGACAGTGAACACTGAAGCTTTCTTT.

This rearrangement joins TRBV6-5 to TRBJ1-1, with D unresolved. Between the trimmed V and J ends, which lost 0 bases and 2 bases, there was a span of 13 bases. CDR3 size: 16 residues. Germline-derived CDR1 and CDR2 are MNHEY and SVGAGI. Here the CDR3 DNA reads TGTGCCAGCAGTTACTCATGGAGATCCGTTAACACTGAAGCTTTCTTT. The encoded protein is CASSYSWRSVNTEAFF.

The chain carries TRBV19 and TRBJ2-1, with TRBD2 matching over 9 bases. CDR1 is LNHDA and CDR2 is SQIVND in the germline V gene (reference sequence). This CDR3 is 14 amino acids long. The V gene end was trimmed by 6 bases and the J gene end by 2 bases; junction bases not matched to a gene: 2. The CDR3 spells CASRAGGPYNEQFF. Here the CDR3 DNA reads TGTGCCAGTAGGGCGGGAGGGCCCTACAATGAGCAGTTCTTC. Based on the CDR3 plus reference TRBV19 and TRBJ2-1, the full variable domain is DGGITQSPKYLFRKEGQNVTLSCEQNLNHDAMYWYRQDPGQGLRLIYYSQIVNDFQKGDIAEGYSVSREKKESFPLTVTSAQKNPTAFYLCASRAGGPYNEQFFGPGTRLTVL.

V and J are TRBV5-1 and TRBJ2-2, with 8 bases that match TRBD2. The germline CDR1 and CDR2 sequences are SGHRS and YFSETQ. CDR3 length equals 17 residues. V was pared by 0 bases and J by 4 bases, with 8 bases of the junction left unmatched. This chain's CDR3 is CASSLDPGGQGTGELFF. CDR3 coding DNA: TGCGCCAGCAGCTTGGACCCGGGAGGGCAGGGCACCGGGGAGCTGTTTTTT.

The chain carries TRBV6-1 and TRBJ2-7; D may be TRBD2 (6 bases). CDR3 length: 15 residues. Trimming stripped 0 bases from V and 7 bases from J, with 16 bases between. Germline values: CDR1 MNHNS, CDR2 SASEGT. CDR3: CASSEADRGRGEQYF. The CDR3 nucleotides read TGTGCCAGCAGTGAAGCGGACCGGGGCCGGGGGGAGCAGTACTTC.

V usage is TRBV2 and J usage is TRBJ2-7; TRBD2 agrees at 12 bases. CDR1 and CDR2 (germline): SNHLY, FYNNEI. V lost 3 bases to trimming and J lost 0 bases; unmatched junction nucleotides: 6. This CDR3 is built from 17 residues. Here the CDR3 DNA reads TGTGCCAGCAGTGATCCGGGACTAGCGGGCTTCTCCTACGAGCAGTACTTC. Protein: CASSDPGLAGFSYEQYF.

The rearrangement uses TRBV18 and TRBJ2-1; D is perhaps TRBD1 (6 bases). Germline CDR1 KGHSH, CDR2 LQKENI. CDR3 length: 15 residues. V lost 2 bases to trimming and J lost 6 bases, with 14 bases between them. The CDR3 loop is CASSPGGSQGNEQFF. Written as DNA, the CDR3 is TGTGCCAGCTCACCAGGGGGCAGCCAAGGCAATGAGCAGTTCTTC.